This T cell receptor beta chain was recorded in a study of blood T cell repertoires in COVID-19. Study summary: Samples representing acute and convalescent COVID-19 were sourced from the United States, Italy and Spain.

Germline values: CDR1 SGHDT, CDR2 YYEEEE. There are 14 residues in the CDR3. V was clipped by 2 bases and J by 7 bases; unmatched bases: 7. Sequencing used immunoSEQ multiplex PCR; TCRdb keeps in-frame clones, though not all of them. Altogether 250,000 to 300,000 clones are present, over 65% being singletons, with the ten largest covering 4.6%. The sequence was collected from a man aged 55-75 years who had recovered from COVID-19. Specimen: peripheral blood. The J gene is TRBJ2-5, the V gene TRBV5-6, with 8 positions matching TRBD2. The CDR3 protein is CASSLRAGGGTQYF. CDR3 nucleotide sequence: TGTGCCAGCAGCTTACGGGCGGGAGGAGGGACCCAGTACTTC. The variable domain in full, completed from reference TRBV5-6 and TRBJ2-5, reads DAGVTQSPTHLIKTRGQQVTLRCSPKSGHDTVSWYQQALGQGPQFIFQYYEEEERQRGNFPDRFSGHQFPNYSSELNVNALLLGDSALYLCASSLRAGGGTQYFGPGTRLLVL.